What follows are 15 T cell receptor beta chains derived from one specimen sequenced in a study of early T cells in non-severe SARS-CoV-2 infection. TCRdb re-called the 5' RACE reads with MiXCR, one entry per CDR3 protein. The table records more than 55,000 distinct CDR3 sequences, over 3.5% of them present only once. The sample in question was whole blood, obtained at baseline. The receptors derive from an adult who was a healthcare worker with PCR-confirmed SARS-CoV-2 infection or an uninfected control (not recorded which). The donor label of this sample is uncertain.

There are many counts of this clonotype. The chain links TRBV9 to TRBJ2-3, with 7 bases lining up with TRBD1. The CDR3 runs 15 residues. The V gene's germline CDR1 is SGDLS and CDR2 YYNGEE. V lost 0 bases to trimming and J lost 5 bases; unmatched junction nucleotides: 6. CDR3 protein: CASSVEGGQGDTQYF. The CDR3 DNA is TGTGCCAGCAGCGTAGAAGGGGGCCAGGGAGATACGCAGTATTTT.

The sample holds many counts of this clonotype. The CDR3 spells CASSQEGTGRDQPQHF. The CDR3 region has the DNA TGCGCCAGCAGCCAAGAGGGGACAGGGCGGGATCAGCCCCAGCATTTT. The genes are TRBV4-1 and TRBJ1-5, with 9 nucleotides matching TRBD1. CDR1 is MGHRA and CDR2 is YSYEKL in the germline V gene. The V gene end was trimmed by 0 bases and the J gene end by 5 bases; junction bases not matched to a gene: 5. This CDR3 has 16 residues.

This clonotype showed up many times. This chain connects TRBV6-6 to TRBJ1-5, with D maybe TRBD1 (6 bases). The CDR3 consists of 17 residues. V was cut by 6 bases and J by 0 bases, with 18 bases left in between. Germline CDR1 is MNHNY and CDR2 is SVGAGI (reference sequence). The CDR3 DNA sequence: TGTGCCAGCAGGAGGGGGGACACCATCTATAGCAATCAGCCCCAGCATTTT. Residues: CASRRGDTIYSNQPQHF.

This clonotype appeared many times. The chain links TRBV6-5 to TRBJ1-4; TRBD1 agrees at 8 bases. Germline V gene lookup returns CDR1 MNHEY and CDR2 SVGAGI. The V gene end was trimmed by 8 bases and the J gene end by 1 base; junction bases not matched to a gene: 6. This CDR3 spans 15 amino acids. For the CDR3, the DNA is TGTGCCAGCCGGACAGGGATCGGAACTAATGAAAAACTGTTTTTT. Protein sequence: CASRTGIGTNEKLFF.

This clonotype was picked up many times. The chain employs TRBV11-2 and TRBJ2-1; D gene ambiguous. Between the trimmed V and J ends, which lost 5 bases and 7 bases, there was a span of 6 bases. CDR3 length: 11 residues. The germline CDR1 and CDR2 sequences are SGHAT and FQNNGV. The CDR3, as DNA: TGTGCCAGCAGCCACGGGAATGAGCAGTTCTTC. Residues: CASSHGNEQFF.

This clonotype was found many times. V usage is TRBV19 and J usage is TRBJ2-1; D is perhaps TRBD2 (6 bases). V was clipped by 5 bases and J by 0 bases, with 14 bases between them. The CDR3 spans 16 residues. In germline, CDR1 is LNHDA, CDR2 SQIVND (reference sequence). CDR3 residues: CASSPWGVGSYNEQFF. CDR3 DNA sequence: TGTGCCAGTAGTCCCTGGGGGGTCGGCTCCTACAATGAGCAGTTCTTC.

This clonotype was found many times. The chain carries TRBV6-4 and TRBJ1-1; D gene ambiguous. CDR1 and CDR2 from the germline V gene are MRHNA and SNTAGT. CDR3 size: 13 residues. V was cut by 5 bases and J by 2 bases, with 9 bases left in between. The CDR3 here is CASSTTRNTEAFF. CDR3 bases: TGTGCCAGCAGTACCACACGAAACACTGAAGCTTTCTTT.

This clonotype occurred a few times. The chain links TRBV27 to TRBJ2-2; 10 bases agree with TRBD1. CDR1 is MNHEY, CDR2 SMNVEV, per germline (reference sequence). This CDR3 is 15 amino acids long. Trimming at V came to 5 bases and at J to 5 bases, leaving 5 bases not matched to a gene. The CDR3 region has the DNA TGTGCCAGCAGTACCCGGGACAGGGGTACCGGGGAGCTGTTTTTT. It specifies CASSTRDRGTGELFF.

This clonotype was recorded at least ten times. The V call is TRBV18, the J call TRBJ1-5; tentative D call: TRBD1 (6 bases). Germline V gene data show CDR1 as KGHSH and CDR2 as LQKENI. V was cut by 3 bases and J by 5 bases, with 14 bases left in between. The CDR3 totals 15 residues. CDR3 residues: CASSPDAGGHQPQHF. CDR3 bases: TGTGCCAGCTCACCCGATGCGGGGGGGCATCAGCCCCAGCATTTT.

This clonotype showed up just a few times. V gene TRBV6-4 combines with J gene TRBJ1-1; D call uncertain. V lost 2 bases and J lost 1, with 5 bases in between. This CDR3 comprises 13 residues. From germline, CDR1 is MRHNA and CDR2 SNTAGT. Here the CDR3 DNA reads TGTGCCAGCAGTGACGGTGGGAACACTGAAGCTTTCTTT. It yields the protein CASSDGGNTEAFF.

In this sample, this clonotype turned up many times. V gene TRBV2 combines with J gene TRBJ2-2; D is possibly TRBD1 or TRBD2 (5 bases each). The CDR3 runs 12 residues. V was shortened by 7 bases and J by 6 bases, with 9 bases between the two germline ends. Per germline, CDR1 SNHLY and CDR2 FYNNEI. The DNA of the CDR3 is TGTGCCAGCACAGGGAGCCCCGGGGAGCTGTTTTTT. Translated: CASTGSPGELFF.

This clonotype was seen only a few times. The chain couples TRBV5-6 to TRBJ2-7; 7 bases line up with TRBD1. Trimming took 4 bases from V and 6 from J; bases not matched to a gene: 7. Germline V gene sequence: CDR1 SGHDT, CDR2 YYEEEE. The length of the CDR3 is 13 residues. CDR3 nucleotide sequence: TGTGCCAGCAGCCTTCCGGGACAGACCGAGCAGTACTTC. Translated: CASSLPGQTEQYF.

In nucleotides, the CDR3 is TGTGCCAGCAGCTTGATACAGGGCAGCGAGCAGTACTTC. Its protein product is CASSLIQGSEQYF. This chain joins TRBV5-5 and TRBJ2-7, with D possibly matching TRBD1 (6 bases). The CDR3 is 13 residues long. Trimming took 1 base from V and 6 from J, leaving 11 bases between them. Germline CDR1 and CDR2: SGHKS and YYEKEE (reference sequence).

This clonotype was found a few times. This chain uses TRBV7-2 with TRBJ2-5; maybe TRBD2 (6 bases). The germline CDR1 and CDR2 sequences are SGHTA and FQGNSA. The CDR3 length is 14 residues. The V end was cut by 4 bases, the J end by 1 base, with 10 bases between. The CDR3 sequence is CASSSNGGQETQYF. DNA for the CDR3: TGTGCCAGCAGCTCTAACGGGGGCCAAGAGACCCAGTACTTC.

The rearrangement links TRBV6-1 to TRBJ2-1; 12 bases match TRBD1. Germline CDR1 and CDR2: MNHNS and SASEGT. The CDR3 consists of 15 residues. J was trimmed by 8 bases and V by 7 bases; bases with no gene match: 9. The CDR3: CASNPGTGGFYEQFF. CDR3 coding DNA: TGTGCCAGCAACCCCGGGACAGGGGGCTTCTATGAGCAGTTCTTC.